This entry describes one TCR beta chain. Its target antigen remains unknown. Nothing much larger sits one base from this clone, and base qualities are not available. The CDR3 runs 15 amino acids, cysteine and phenylalanine included. The only DNA kept is the CDR3, 45 bases in frame from the first base. Deletion took 6 bases off V and 0 bases off J, with a span of 12 bases between the germline ends. Reading the germline V gene gives CDR1 SNHLY and CDR2 FYNNEI. This specimen comes from a study of OX40 agonist ivuxolimab in advanced cancers. Concerning the study at large: Ivuxolimab was a fully human IgG2 agonistic monoclonal antibody targeting the costimulatory receptor OX40 (CD134). Intravenous ivuxolimab was administered to patients every 2 weeks at six dose levels: 0.01, 0.1, 0.3, 1.5, 3 and 10 mg/kg. Among the roughly 52 dose-escalation patients, approximately 20 had hepatocellular carcinoma, around 15 melanoma, 9 renal cell carcinoma and 9 head and neck cancer. A male proportion of almost 85% and a mean age of approximately 55 years, ranging from about 20 to 85, were recorded for the dose-escalation cohort. Patients were allowed to have had prior anti-PD-1, anti-PD-L1 or anti-CTLA-4 therapy, and around 43% of the dose-escalation patients had been treated with checkpoint inhibitors. Three dose-escalation patients achieved partial responses, one with hepatocellular carcinoma and two with cutaneous melanoma. Peripheral TCRbeta sequencing was intended to test whether TCR sequence diversity was altered and clonal T-cell expansion was caused by ivuxolimab. The paper describes the monotherapy dose-escalation part (N = 52 patients) of the phase I trial of ivuxolimab.

The trial excluded patients who had a history of autoimmune disease or were on systemic immunosuppression. In every dose cohort, peripheral blood was drawn for TCR sequencing at baseline, cycle 4 day 1, and cycle 7 day 1. Samples were obtained from an open-label, multicenter, first-in-human phase I dose-escalation trial of ivuxolimab. Adults with locally advanced or metastatic melanoma, renal cell carcinoma, hepatocellular carcinoma or head and neck squamous cell carcinoma were enrolled in the trial. Before TCR sequencing, CD4+ T cells and CD8+ T cells were sorted from peripheral blood as separate populations. Broad study findings and their caveats: After ivuxolimab, CD8+ T cells had more expanded clones than CD4+ T cells on average. At doses of 0.1 to 3.0 mg/kg, clonal expansion of both CD4+ and CD8+ T cells in blood was seen between baseline and week 6. The antigen specificity of the clonally expanded peripheral T cells was not determined. Low levels of normalized T-cell clonal expansion were also seen in some patients who did not respond. In partial responders in the 0.1-3.0 mg/kg groups, normalized peripheral clonal expansion was found to be among the lowest, especially among CD8+ T cells.

Genomic DNA was extracted from sorted cells for sequencing of the TCRbeta CDR3 region. TCRbeta CDR3 regions were sequenced using the immunoSEQ Assay. In its TCRdb copy, this immuneACCESS table keeps in-frame sequences only and misses some clones. Where compared with another copy, unresolved V genes explain less than half of these, and the others have no known cause. The sample table shows around 72,000 clones, and 86% are seen once. 8% to 10% of the sample rests with the top ten. The rearrangement combines TRBV2 with TRBJ1-3; a tentative D call is TRBD1 (5 bases match). This clonotype was sampled from an adult with an advanced solid tumor such as melanoma, head and neck, liver or kidney cancer. The sequenced sample was CD4+ or CD8+ T cells sorted from blood, obtained in a trial of the OX40 agonist ivuxolimab. The DNA sequence reads TGTGCCAGCAGGCGGGACCAGGGCTCTGGAAACACCATATATTTT. It translates to CASRRDQGSGNTIYF.